A single sample gave rise to the 30 T cell receptor beta chains below, sequenced in a study of regulatory T cells in long-lasting Graves disease. Arm-PCR of CDR3 regions and iRepertoire HTBI primers were the basis on which TCR beta libraries were built. TCRdb called the multiplex PCR reads again in MiXCR, with one record for every CDR3 protein. The table has roughly 400,000 distinct CDR3 sequences, around 21% seen once. Time point meaning: persistent/refractory GD, antithyroid drugs over 5 years with positive TRAb. PBMCs were the source of the RNA used for TCR sequencing. The source material was peripheral blood mononuclear cells (PBMCs), sampled when the disease was refractory, from a patient treated with antithyroid drugs. Receptors originate from a female donor with Graves disease.

This clonotype came up a few times. The chain uses TRBV28 and TRBJ2-7, with TRBD2 as a possible D gene (5 bases). The CDR3 loop spans 15 amino acids. CDR1 is MDHEN, CDR2 SYDVKM, per germline. With 3 bases removed from V and 5 bases from J, the gap between germline ends came to 17 bases. The CDR3 bases are TGTGCCAGCAGTTTCCCCAGCTATCTCGGGAACGAGCAGTACTTC. Translation: CASSFPSYLGNEQYF.

In DNA form, the CDR3 reads TGTGCCAGTAGTCTTTGGACAGGTCGCGAGGGAGAGACCCAGTACTTC. Translation gives CASSLWTGREGETQYF. The chain employs TRBV19 and TRBJ2-5; 7 bases map to TRBD1. From germline, CDR1 is LNHDA and CDR2 SQIVND (reference sequence). V lost 5 bases and J lost 4; bases outside the gene matches: 13. This CDR3 region has 16 residues.

The CDR3 nucleotides read TGCAGCGTTGAAGACCCAGGCTCCAGAGAGACCCAGTACTTC. Translation: CSVEDPGSRETQYF. The chain has TRBV29-1 and TRBJ2-5; D unclear. CDR1 is SQVTM and CDR2 is ANQGSEA in the germline V gene. This CDR3 region has 14 residues. Between the trimmed V and J ends, which lost 0 bases and 4 bases, there was a span of 12 bases.

This clonotype was seen a single time. The CDR3 loop is CASSSLAGTQYF. DNA of the CDR3: TGTGCCAGCAGTTCACTGGCCGGGACCCAGTACTTC. V gene TRBV6-1 combines with J gene TRBJ2-5; D remains ambiguous. V was shortened by 5 bases and J by 7 bases, with 11 bases between the two germline ends. The CDR3 sequence is 12 residues long. Germline V CDR1 and CDR2: MNHNS, SASEGT.

J is TRBJ2-3 and V is TRBV20-1; tentative D call: TRBD2 (6 bases). Germline V gene lookup returns CDR1 DFQATT and CDR2 SNEGSKA (reference sequence). This CDR3 is 19 amino acids long. V lost 0 bases to trimming and J lost 0 bases, with 22 bases between them. The DNA of the CDR3 is TGCAGTGCTAGAGATCTAATGCGGGAAAGGGCTTCTAGCACAGATACGCAGTATTTT. Translating gives CSARDLMRERASSTDTQYF.

The rearrangement links TRBV5-6 to TRBJ1-2; 9 bases align to TRBD1. Trimming removed 1 base from V and 13 bases from J; junction bases left unmatched: 5. The CDR3 extends over 12 amino acids. Germline CDR1 reads SGHDT; CDR2 reads YYEEEE. Here the CDR3 reads CASSLQRDRATF. DNA for the CDR3: TGTGCCAGCAGCTTGCAAAGGGACAGGGCCACCTTC. The entire variable domain, with the rest obtained from reference TRBV5-6 and TRBJ1-2, is as follows: DAGVTQSPTHLIKTRGQQVTLRCSPKSGHDTVSWYQQALGQGPQFIFQYYEEEERQRGNFPDRFSGHQFPNYSSELNVNALLLGDSALYLCASSLQRDRATFGSGTRLTVV.

This clonotype was picked up many times. The chain has TRBV2 and TRBJ2-7, with a tentative D call TRBD1 (5 bases). CDR3 length equals 11 residues. Germline assignment: CDR1 SNHLY and CDR2 FYNNEI. Trimming cost V 7 bases and J 2 bases, with 6 bases left between them. In DNA, the CDR3 is TGTGCCAGCAAGGACACCTACGAGCAGTACTTC. It specifies CASKDTYEQYF.

The rearrangement links TRBV7-2 to TRBJ1-2, with TRBD1 as a possible D gene (6 bases). The V end lost 5 bases, the J end lost 0 bases, and 13 bases lay between the germline ends. CDR3 length: 15 residues. From germline, CDR1 is SGHTA and CDR2 FQGNSA. Here the CDR3 reads CASSQRQVANYGYTF. The CDR3 DNA follows: TGTGCCAGCAGCCAGCGACAGGTTGCTAACTATGGCTACACCTTC.

This clonotype turned up a few times. This rearrangement joins TRBV12-3 or TRBV12-4 to TRBJ2-2, with TRBD2 matching 10 bases. This CDR3 comprises 15 residues. Unmatched junction bases numbered 5, after V lost 4 bases and J lost 6 bases. In nucleotides, the CDR3 is TGTGCCAGCAGTTCTAATCTAGCGGGAGCCGGGGAGCTGTTTTTT. Encoded protein: CASSSNLAGAGELFF.

In its sample, this clonotype was seen many times. The chain employs TRBV12-3 or TRBV12-4 and TRBJ2-5; unclear D gene. Trimming took 2 bases from V and 3 from J, leaving 7 bases between them. This CDR3 contains 13 residues. The CDR3 here is CASSLIEEETQYF. CDR3 DNA: TGTGCCAGCAGTTTAATAGAGGAAGAGACCCAGTACTTC.

This clonotype was picked up a small number of times. This rearrangement joins TRBV5-1 to TRBJ2-5; maybe TRBD1 (5 bases). The CDR3 totals 14 residues. V shed 1 base and J shed 3 bases, with 10 bases lying between them. CDR1 is SGHRS and CDR2 is YFSETQ in the germline V gene. DNA of the CDR3: TGCGCCAGCAGCTTGAGCACAGGAGAAGAGACCCAGTACTTC. Its protein product is CASSLSTGEETQYF.

The V call is TRBV29-1, the J call TRBJ2-5, with D hard to call. This CDR3 is built from 14 residues. Trimming pared 5 bases from V and 1 base from J, leaving 14 bases between. Per germline, CDR1 SQVTM and CDR2 ANQGSEA. CDR3 DNA sequence: TGCAGCGTTCCACTGCGACGGTTCCAAGAGACCCAGTACTTC. Residues: CSVPLRRFQETQYF.

The chain recombines TRBV20-1 with TRBJ2-7; either TRBD1 or TRBD2 may fit D (5 bases each). Germline loops: CDR1 DFQATT, CDR2 SNEGSKA (reference sequence). Trimming left V 2 bases short and J 4 bases short, with 18 bases between. This CDR3 comprises 15 residues. CDR3 sequence: CSARLWGSLEYEQYF. In DNA, the CDR3 is TGCAGTGCTAGATTGTGGGGGAGTCTTGAGTACGAGCAGTACTTC.

This clonotype showed up just a few times. V gene TRBV13 combines with J gene TRBJ1-5, with 8 bases that match TRBD1. This CDR3 region has 15 residues. Germline V gives CDR1 PRHDT, CDR2 FYEKMQ (reference sequence). With 3 bases clipped from V and 2 bases from J, the junction kept 3 bases outside the gene matches. The CDR3 loop reads CASSFLGQGNQPQHF. The DNA of the CDR3 is TGTGCCAGCAGCTTCCTGGGACAGGGCAATCAGCCCCAGCATTTT.

The rearrangement links TRBV20-1 to TRBJ2-2, with no clear D. The CDR3 has 17 amino acids. The germline V and J ends were trimmed by 1 base and 5 bases, with 20 bases remaining between them. Germline assignment: CDR1 DFQATT and CDR2 SNEGSKA (reference sequence). This CDR3 reads CSARGYEQPELTGELFF. In DNA, the CDR3 is TGCAGTGCTAGAGGTTATGAACAGCCAGAGCTTACCGGGGAGCTGTTTTTT.

This clonotype appeared many times. This rearrangement joins TRBV5-1 to TRBJ1-2; a weak D match, TRBD1 (5 bases). Trimming took 0 bases from V and 4 from J, leaving 10 bases between them. The CDR3 is 14 amino acids. Germline values: CDR1 SGHRS, CDR2 YFSETQ. As DNA, the CDR3 is TGCGCCAGCAGCTTGGCGACAGACCGCTATGGCTACACCTTC. Translating it yields CASSLATDRYGYTF.

V is TRBV18 and J is TRBJ2-3; no reliable D call. The CDR3 is 15 amino acids. V was pared by 3 bases and J by 7 bases, with 17 bases between. Germline CDR1 reads KGHSH; CDR2 reads LQKENI. The CDR3 nucleotides are TGTGCCAGCTCACCCTTGGAAGCCGCCCTCAATACGCAGTATTTT. Translation gives CASSPLEAALNTQYF.

The table lists this clonotype with many counts. The chain joins TRBV28 to TRBJ2-7; possible D gene TRBD1, 5 bases. The length of the CDR3 is 16 residues. V lost 2 bases, J lost 0 bases, and 14 bases lay in between. Looked up from germline, CDR1 is MDHEN and CDR2 is SYDVKM. DNA for the CDR3: TGTGCCAGCAGTTTAGCCAGGGCCCAATCCTCCTACGAGCAGTACTTC. As protein: CASSLARAQSSYEQYF.

This clonotype was counted many times. The J gene is TRBJ1-6, the V gene TRBV2, with 7 nucleotides matching TRBD1. V trimming: 7 bases; J trimming: 9 bases; junction bases outside the gene matches: 15. CDR3 length: 16 amino acids. Looked up from germline, CDR1 is SNHLY and CDR2 is FYNNEI. The CDR3 protein is CASNVLETGEGSPLHF. The CDR3 DNA follows: TGTGCCAGCAACGTCCTAGAAACAGGGGAAGGTTCACCCCTCCACTTT.

In this sample, this clonotype turned up a few times. The V call is TRBV6-2 or TRBV6-3, the J call TRBJ2-7; D gene ambiguous. Trimming removed 2 bases from V and 4 bases from J, with 6 bases in between. Looked up from germline, CDR1 is MNHEY and CDR2 is SVGEGT. This CDR3 region has 12 residues. The CDR3 nucleotides read TGTGCCAGCAGTTACACAACTTACGAGCAGTACTTC. This sequence encodes CASSYTTYEQYF.

The chain links TRBV7-2 to TRBJ1-6, with 7 bases fitting TRBD1. CDR3 length: 14 residues. The germline CDR1 and CDR2 sequences are SGHTA and FQGNSA. V gave up 4 bases and J gave up 4 bases; unmatched junction bases: 1. The DNA for the CDR3 is TGTGCCAGCAGCTCACAGGGGTATAATTCACCCCTCCACTTT. The encoded protein is CASSSQGYNSPLHF.

CDR3 sequence reads: CSARSRGDEQFF. The CDR3 DNA is TGCAGTGCTCGCTCGCGGGGCGATGAGCAGTTCTTC. The chain is built from TRBV20-1 and TRBJ2-1; tentatively, D is TRBD2 (6 bases). The V end lost 5 bases, the J end lost 8 bases, and 13 bases lay between the germline ends. Germline CDR1 is DFQATT and CDR2 is SNEGSKA (reference sequence). This CDR3 contains 12 residues.

V gene TRBV7-2 combines with J gene TRBJ2-1; D is ambiguous. CDR3 length equals 11 residues. V was pared by 6 bases and J by 7 bases, with 7 bases between. The V gene's germline CDR1 is SGHTA and CDR2 FQGNSA. CDR3 DNA: TGTGCCAGCAGAGAGATGAATGAGCAGTTCTTC. Protein: CASREMNEQFF.

This clonotype was seen only a few times. The chain has TRBV7-2 and TRBJ2-7; 9 bases are shared with TRBD1. Per the germline V gene, CDR1 is SGHTA and CDR2 is FQGNSA. With V trimmed by 3 bases and J by 4 bases, 7 bases remained unmatched. This CDR3 contains 15 residues. This chain's CDR3 is CASSFTGGEVYEQYF. The DNA of the CDR3 is TGTGCCAGCAGCTTTACAGGGGGCGAAGTATACGAGCAGTACTTC.

The chain uses TRBV4-2 and TRBJ2-7; D tentatively fits TRBD1 or TRBD2 (5 bases each). Trimming shortened V by 1 base and J by 0 bases, and 10 bases separated the two germline ends. Germline V gene sequence: CDR1 LGHNA, CDR2 YNFKEQ. The CDR3 runs 15 residues. The CDR3 protein is CASSQGAGSSYEQYF. The CDR3 DNA reads TGTGCCAGCAGCCAAGGGGCAGGGAGCTCCTACGAGCAGTACTTC.

This clonotype was picked up a small number of times. The gene calls are TRBV19 and TRBJ1-2, with D perhaps TRBD1 (6 bases). This CDR3 is built from 14 residues. Germline V lookup: CDR1 LNHDA, CDR2 SQIVND (reference sequence). Trimming pared 7 bases from V and 2 bases from J, leaving 14 bases between. CDR3 coding DNA: TGTGCCAGTAAGCGGCAGGGGATAAACTATGGCTACACCTTC. Translation: CASKRQGINYGYTF.

CDR3 sequence reads: CASSQDLAKPYGYTF. The CDR3 DNA reads as TGCGCCAGCAGCCAAGATTTGGCGAAACCCTATGGCTACACCTTC. The V and J genes are TRBV4-1 and TRBJ1-2, with unresolved D. Germline CDR1 reads MGHRA; CDR2 reads YSYEKL. The CDR3 runs to 15 residues. Trimming cost V 0 bases and J 4 bases, with 12 bases left between them.

This clonotype occurred many times. V gene TRBV28 combines with J gene TRBJ1-2, with D possibly being TRBD1 (5 bases). Per germline, CDR1 MDHEN and CDR2 SYDVKM. This CDR3 region has 13 residues. The V gene lost 6 bases and the J gene lost 4 bases, with 12 bases spanning the gap. The CDR3 region is CASSQGVGYGYTF. The CDR3 bases are TGTGCCAGCAGCCAGGGTGTGGGCTATGGCTACACCTTC.

Concerning this clonotype: With a much larger clone just one base away, this may be a read error. The chain recombines TRBV6-1 with TRBJ2-7; 12 bases match TRBD2. The CDR3 is 18 amino acids. The trim removed 5 bases at V and 4 bases at J, leaving 15 bases unmatched. Germline CDR1 is MNHNS and CDR2 is SASEGT. The CDR3 loop reads CASSHARTSGTSMYEQYF. The DNA of the CDR3 is TGTGCCAGCAGTCATGCCAGGACTAGCGGGACCTCGATGTACGAGCAGTACTTC.

This clonotype has ten or more counts. J is TRBJ1-6 and V is TRBV7-2; 9 positions match TRBD1. The germline V gene has CDR1 SGHTA and CDR2 FQGNSA. V gave up 4 bases and J gave up 7 bases; unmatched junction bases: 2. The CDR3 consists of 14 residues. The CDR3 region has the DNA TGTGCCAGCAGCTCCGGGACAGGGAATTCACCCCTCCACTTT. Translating it yields CASSSGTGNSPLHF.